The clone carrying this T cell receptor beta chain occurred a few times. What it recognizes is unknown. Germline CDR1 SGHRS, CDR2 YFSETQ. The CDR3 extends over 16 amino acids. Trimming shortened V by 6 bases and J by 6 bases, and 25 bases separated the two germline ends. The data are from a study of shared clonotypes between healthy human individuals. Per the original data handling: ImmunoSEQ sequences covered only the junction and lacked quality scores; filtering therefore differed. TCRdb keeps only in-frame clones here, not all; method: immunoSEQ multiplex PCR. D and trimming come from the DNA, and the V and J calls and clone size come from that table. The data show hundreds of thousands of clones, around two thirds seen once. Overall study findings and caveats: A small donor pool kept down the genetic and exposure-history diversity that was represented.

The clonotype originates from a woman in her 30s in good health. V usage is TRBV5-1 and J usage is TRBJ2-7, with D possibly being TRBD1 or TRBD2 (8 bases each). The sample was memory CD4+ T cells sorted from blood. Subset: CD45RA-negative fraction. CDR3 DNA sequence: TGCGCCAGCAACCCCGGTACGACAGGGGCGGGGGGCGAGCAGTACTTC. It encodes CASNPGTTGAGGEQYF.